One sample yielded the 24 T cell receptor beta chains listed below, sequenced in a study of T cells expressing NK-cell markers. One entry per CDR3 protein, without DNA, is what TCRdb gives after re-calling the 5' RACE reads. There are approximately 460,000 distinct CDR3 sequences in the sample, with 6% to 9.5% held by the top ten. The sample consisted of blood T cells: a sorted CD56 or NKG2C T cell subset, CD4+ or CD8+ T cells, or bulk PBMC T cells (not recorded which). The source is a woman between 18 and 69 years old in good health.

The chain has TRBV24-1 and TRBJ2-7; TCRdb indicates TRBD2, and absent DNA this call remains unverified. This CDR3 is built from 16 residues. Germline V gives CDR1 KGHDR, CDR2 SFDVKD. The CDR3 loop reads CATSDLGTSGLYEQYF.

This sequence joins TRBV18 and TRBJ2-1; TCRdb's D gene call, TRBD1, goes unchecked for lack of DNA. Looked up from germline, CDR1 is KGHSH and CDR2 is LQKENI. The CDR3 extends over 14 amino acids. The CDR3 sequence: CASSPRQTGGEQFF.

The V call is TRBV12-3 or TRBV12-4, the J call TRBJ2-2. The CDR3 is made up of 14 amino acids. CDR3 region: CASSLNLITGELFF.

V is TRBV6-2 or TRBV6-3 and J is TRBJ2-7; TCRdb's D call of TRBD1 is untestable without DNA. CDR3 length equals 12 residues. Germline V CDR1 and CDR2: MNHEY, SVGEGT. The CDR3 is CASSFWAAEQYF.

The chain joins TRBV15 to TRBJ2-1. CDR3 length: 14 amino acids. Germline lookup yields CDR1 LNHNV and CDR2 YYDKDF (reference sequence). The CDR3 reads CATSSNRLVNEQFF.

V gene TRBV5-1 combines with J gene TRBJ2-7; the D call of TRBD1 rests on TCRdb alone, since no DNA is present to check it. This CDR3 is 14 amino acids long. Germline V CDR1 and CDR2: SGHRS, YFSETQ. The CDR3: CASSFGGISYEQYF.

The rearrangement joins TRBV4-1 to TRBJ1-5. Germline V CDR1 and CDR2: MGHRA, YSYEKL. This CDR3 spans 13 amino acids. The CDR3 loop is CASRSDVNQPQHF.

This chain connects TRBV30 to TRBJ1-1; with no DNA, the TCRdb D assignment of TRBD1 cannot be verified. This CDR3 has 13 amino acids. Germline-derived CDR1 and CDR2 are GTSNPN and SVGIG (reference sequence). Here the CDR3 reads CAWSTGGWAEAFF.

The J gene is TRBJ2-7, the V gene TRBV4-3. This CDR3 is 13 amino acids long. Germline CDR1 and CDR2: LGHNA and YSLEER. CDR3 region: CASSQVPSYEQYF.

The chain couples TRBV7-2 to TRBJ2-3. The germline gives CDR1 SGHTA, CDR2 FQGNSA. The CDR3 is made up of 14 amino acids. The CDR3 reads CASSFNIGTDTQYF.

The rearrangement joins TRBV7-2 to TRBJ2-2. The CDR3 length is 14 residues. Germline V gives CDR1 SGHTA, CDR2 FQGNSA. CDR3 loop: CASSLHTSPGELFF.

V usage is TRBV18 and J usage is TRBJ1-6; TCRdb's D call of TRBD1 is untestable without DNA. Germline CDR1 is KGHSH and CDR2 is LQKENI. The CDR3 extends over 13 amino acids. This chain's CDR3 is CASSPGRDSPLHF.

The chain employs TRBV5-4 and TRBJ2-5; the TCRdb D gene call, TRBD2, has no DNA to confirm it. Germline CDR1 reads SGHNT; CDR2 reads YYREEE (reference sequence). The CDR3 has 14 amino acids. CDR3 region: CASSLDGRLETQYF.

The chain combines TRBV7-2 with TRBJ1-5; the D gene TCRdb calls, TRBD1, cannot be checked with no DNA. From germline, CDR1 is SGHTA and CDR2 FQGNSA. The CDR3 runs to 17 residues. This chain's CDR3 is CASSVGQGELSNQPQHF.

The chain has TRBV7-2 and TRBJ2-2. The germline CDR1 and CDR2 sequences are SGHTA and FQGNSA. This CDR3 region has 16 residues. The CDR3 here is CASSLPRLRTTGELFF.

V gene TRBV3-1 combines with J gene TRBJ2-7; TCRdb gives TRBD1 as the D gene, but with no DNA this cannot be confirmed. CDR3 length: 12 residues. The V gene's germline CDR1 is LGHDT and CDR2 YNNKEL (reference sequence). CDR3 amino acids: CASSPLGDEQYF.

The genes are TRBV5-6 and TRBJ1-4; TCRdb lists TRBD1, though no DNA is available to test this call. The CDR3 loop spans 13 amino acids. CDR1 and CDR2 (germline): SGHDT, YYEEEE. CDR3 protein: CASSWGQNEKLFF.

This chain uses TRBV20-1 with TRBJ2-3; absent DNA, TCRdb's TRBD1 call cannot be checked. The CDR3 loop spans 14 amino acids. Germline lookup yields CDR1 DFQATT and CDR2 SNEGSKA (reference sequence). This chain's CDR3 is CSARRGDRTDTQYF.

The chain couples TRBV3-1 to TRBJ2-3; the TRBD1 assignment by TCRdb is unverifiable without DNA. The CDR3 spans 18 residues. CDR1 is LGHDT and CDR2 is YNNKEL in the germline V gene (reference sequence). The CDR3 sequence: CASSQVRGAADHTDTQYF.

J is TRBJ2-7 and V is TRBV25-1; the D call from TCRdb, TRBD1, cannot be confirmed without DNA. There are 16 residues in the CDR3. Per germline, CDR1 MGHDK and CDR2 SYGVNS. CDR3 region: CASSGFSRGLVREQYF.

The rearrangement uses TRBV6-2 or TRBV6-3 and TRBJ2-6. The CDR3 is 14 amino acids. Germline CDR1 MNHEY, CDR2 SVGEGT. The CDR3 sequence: CASSFLSGANVLTF.

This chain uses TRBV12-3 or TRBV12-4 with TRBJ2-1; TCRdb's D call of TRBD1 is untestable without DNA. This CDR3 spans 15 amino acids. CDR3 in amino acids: CASSLSGGPRNEQFF.

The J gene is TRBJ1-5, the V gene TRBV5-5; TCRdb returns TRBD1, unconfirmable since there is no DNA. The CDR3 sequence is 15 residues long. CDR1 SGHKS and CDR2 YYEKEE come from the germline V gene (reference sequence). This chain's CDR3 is CASSLVGTGDQPQHF.

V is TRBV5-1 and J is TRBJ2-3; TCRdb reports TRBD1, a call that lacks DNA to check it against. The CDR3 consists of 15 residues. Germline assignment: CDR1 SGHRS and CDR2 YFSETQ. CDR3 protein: CASSKTARGTDTQYF.